A single sample gave rise to the 19 T cell receptor beta chains below, sequenced in a study of blood T cell repertoires in COVID-19. Some clones are missing from TCRdb's copy, which holds only in-frame ones; the method was immunoSEQ multiplex PCR. This sample yields more than 400,000 clones, of which roughly 88% are seen a single time; about 0.6% belongs to the top ten. The sample taken for sequencing was PBMCs or T cells enriched from blood (not recorded which). These receptors were taken from a man younger than 35 who had recovered from COVID-19.

In its sample, this clone was seen once. The genes are TRBV30 and TRBJ2-3, with D perhaps TRBD2 (5 bases). Trimming took off 1 base at V and 8 bases at J, with 19 bases between the two ends. The length of the CDR3 is 15 residues. Germline lookup yields CDR1 GTSNPN and CDR2 SVGIG (reference sequence). The CDR3 sequence is CAWSGRGGKIATQYF. The CDR3 nucleotides read TGTGCCTGGAGTGGGCGAGGAGGCAAGATAGCTACGCAGTATTTT.

J is TRBJ1-1 and V is TRBV7-3; D is unclear. With 4 bases removed from V and 4 bases from J, the gap between germline ends came to 10 bases. The CDR3 runs 13 residues. Germline V lookup: CDR1 SGHTA, CDR2 FQGTGA. The CDR3, as DNA: TGTGCCAGCAGCTCCATGACGGGCACTGAAGCTTTCTTT. It translates to CASSSMTGTEAFF.

V usage is TRBV29-1 and J usage is TRBJ1-1; a weak D match, TRBD1 (6 bases). V gave up 6 bases and J gave up 4 bases, with 12 bases separating them. The CDR3 spans 12 residues. Germline V lookup: CDR1 SQVTM, CDR2 ANQGSEA. In nucleotides, the CDR3 is TGCAGCGTAGCCACAGGGAGCACTGAAGCTTTCTTT. It translates to CSVATGSTEAFF.

This chain connects TRBV7-3 to TRBJ1-2; 7 bases map to TRBD1. The CDR3 is made up of 13 amino acids. Germline V gives CDR1 SGHTA, CDR2 FQGTGA. Unmatched junction bases numbered 3, after V lost 0 bases and J lost 8 bases. CDR3 sequence reads: CASSLTGQLGYTF. DNA for the CDR3: TGTGCCAGCAGCTTAACGGGACAGTTAGGCTACACCTTC. The entire variable domain, with the rest obtained from reference TRBV7-3 and TRBJ1-2, is as follows: GAGVSQTPSNKVTEKGKYVELRCDPISGHTALYWYRQSLGQGPEFLIYFQGTGAADDSGLPNDRFFAVRPEGSVSTLKIQRTERGDSAVYLCASSLTGQLGYTFGSGTRLTVV.

The genes are TRBV5-1 and TRBJ1-2; maybe TRBD1 (6 bases). Germline V lookup: CDR1 SGHRS, CDR2 YFSETQ. The CDR3 is 15 amino acids. Trimming stripped 4 bases from V and 4 bases from J, with 17 bases between. The CDR3 bases are TGCGCCAGCAGCAAACAGGGTCCTTCGGGCTATGGCTACACCTTC. Amino acid sequence: CASSKQGPSGYGYTF. Variable domain in full (rest from reference TRBV5-1 and TRBJ1-2): KAGVTQTPRYLIKTRGQQVTLSCSPISGHRSVSWYQQTPGQGLQFLFEYFSETQRNKGNFPGRFSGRQFSNSRSEMNVSTLELGDSALYLCASSKQGPSGYGYTFGSGTRLTVV.

J is TRBJ2-7 and V is TRBV5-4; possible D gene TRBD1, 6 bases. Trimming shortened V by 4 bases and J by 2 bases, and 22 bases separated the two germline ends. The CDR3 is 17 amino acids. Germline CDR1 and CDR2: SGHNT and YYREEE (reference sequence). The CDR3 bases are TGTGCCAGCAGCCGGGAAAGGGACAAACCCTTAACCTACGAGCAGTACTTC. Translated: CASSRERDKPLTYEQYF.

The chain recombines TRBV28 with TRBJ1-1; the D gene is possibly TRBD1 (6 bases). In germline, CDR1 is MDHEN, CDR2 SYDVKM. Deletions cut 5 bases from V and 3 bases from J, with 22 bases between. This CDR3 spans 17 amino acids. The CDR3 DNA is TGTGCCAGCAGTGTCCGGACAGCGGCTAAACTGGACACTGAAGCTTTCTTT. It is translated as CASSVRTAAKLDTEAFF.

The chain joins TRBV30 to TRBJ2-1; TRBD2 might be the D (5 bases). Germline V gene lookup returns CDR1 GTSNPN and CDR2 SVGIG (reference sequence). Trimming took off 4 bases at V and 5 bases at J, with 21 bases between the two ends. The CDR3 is 16 residues long. CDR3 nucleotide sequence: TGTGCCTGGATTAACGTAGCGCGAAGGGTCCACAATGAGCAGTTCTTC. Encoded protein: CAWINVARRVHNEQFF.

The rearrangement links TRBV29-1 to TRBJ2-3; D not resolved. This CDR3 spans 12 amino acids. Germline CDR1 reads SQVTM; CDR2 reads ANQGSEA. With 4 bases removed from V and 2 bases from J, the gap between germline ends came to 7 bases. The DNA of the CDR3 is TGCAGCGTTGGCGGATTCACAGATACGCAGTATTTT. It is translated as CSVGGFTDTQYF.

The genes are TRBV19 and TRBJ2-4, with D possibly TRBD2 on 5 matching bases. The CDR3 covers 14 residues. The germline V gene has CDR1 LNHDA and CDR2 SQIVND (reference sequence). The germline V and J ends were trimmed by 3 bases and 6 bases, with 12 bases remaining between them. The CDR3 nucleotides are TGTGCCAGTAGTATTGGAGGAGGAGTAAACATTCAGTACTTC. Its translation: CASSIGGGVNIQYF.

The chain employs TRBV7-3 and TRBJ2-5; 11 bases align to TRBD2. Germline V gene lookup returns CDR1 SGHTA and CDR2 FQGTGA. This CDR3 has 16 residues. The V gene end was trimmed by 3 bases and the J gene end by 5 bases; junction bases not matched to a gene: 8. The CDR3 reads CASSLLAGGSGETQYF. The DNA of the CDR3 is TGTGCCAGCAGCTTGCTAGCGGGAGGTTCTGGGGAGACCCAGTACTTC.

The chain couples TRBV16 to TRBJ2-1, with TRBD2 matching over 11 bases. The V segment lost 4 bases and the J segment 9 bases; nucleotides outside the gene matches: 8. Germline V gene sequence: CDR1 KGHSY, CDR2 FQNENV. The CDR3 loop spans 15 amino acids. The CDR3 DNA sequence: TGTGCCAGCAGCCCGACTAGCGGGAATGGCGGTGAGCAGTTCTTC. Amino acids: CASSPTSGNGGEQFF.

The chain employs TRBV5-6 and TRBJ2-2, with a possible D match to TRBD2 (7 bases). The CDR3 extends over 16 amino acids. CDR1 is SGHDT, CDR2 YYEEEE, per germline. Trimming pared 5 bases from V and 1 base from J, leaving 15 bases between. CDR3 in DNA: TGTGCCAGCAGAGCCCGGGGGGCTGTGAACACCGGGGAGCTGTTTTTT. It codes for CASRARGAVNTGELFF.

The chain uses TRBV27 and TRBJ1-1, with D possibly being TRBD1 (5 bases). The length of the CDR3 is 14 residues. Germline V lookup: CDR1 MNHEY, CDR2 SMNVEV (reference sequence). Trimming took 1 base from V and 6 from J, leaving 12 bases between them. The CDR3 region has the DNA TGTGCCAGCAGTTTATTTGGGGGGAGGGCTGAAGCTTTCTTT. It specifies CASSLFGGRAEAFF.

This clone was recorded at least ten times. The J gene is TRBJ1-3, the V gene TRBV4-1, with TRBD1 matching over 7 bases. Germline CDR1 and CDR2: MGHRA and YSYEKL. CDR3 length: 17 residues. Losses at the gene ends were 4 bases for V and 4 bases for J; bases not matched to a gene: 13. CDR3 DNA sequence: TGCGCCAGCAGCCGGGACTTCGACAGGGCGGTAGGAAACACCATATATTTT. This codes for CASSRDFDRAVGNTIYF.

The chain has TRBV10-1 and TRBJ2-3; a weak D match, TRBD2 (6 bases). With 3 bases removed from V and 5 bases from J, the gap between germline ends came to 24 bases. Germline V CDR1 and CDR2: WNHNN, SYGVQD (reference sequence). The CDR3 is 18 residues long. For the CDR3, the DNA is TGCGCCAGCAGTGACTACTACGGGACTTTTTCAGAAGTAGATACGCAGTATTTT. Protein sequence: CASSDYYGTFSEVDTQYF.

The V and J genes are TRBV5-1 and TRBJ2-7; 10 nucleotides line up with TRBD1. Germline CDR1 SGHRS, CDR2 YFSETQ. The CDR3 runs 16 residues. The V and J ends lost 4 bases and 3 bases, in that order; junction bases with no gene match: 10. The CDR3 sequence is CASSPPTGTGVYEQYF. The CDR3 DNA reads as TGCGCCAGCAGCCCACCCACCGGGACAGGGGTCTACGAGCAGTACTTC.

CDR3 bases: TGCGCCAGCAGCTCCCCCCCTGCGGGCGGTGGGAACACCATATATTTT. This encodes CASSSPPAGGGNTIYF. The rearrangement joins TRBV4-1 to TRBJ1-3, with D unclear. The length of the CDR3 is 16 residues. In germline, CDR1 is MGHRA, CDR2 YSYEKL. V lost 5 bases and J lost 7, with 21 bases in between.

The CDR3: CASGGSGYTF. CDR3 nucleotide sequence: TGTGCCAGTGGAGGAAGTGGCTACACCTTC. This chain joins TRBV19 and TRBJ1-2; D is uncertain. The CDR3 spans 10 residues. CDR1 LNHDA and CDR2 SQIVND come from the germline V gene (reference sequence). The V gene lost 8 bases and the J gene lost 7 bases, with 8 bases spanning the gap.